This TCR beta chain stems from a study of T cell responses to AZD1222 COVID-19 vaccine. The study, taken as a whole, reports: Targets within unmutated variant regions were reportedly found for nearly half of spike-specific TCRs. Mostly white British, mostly female donors; authors suggested clonal diversity may be underestimated. CD4 TCRs associated with vaccination spanned spike, dominating at 160-218 and 743-854.

CDR1 and CDR2 (germline): SGHRS, YFSETQ. The CDR3 contains 13 residues. Germline trimming cut 4 bases from V and 7 bases from J; bases unmatched to any gene: 4. This clone came up once. Its antigen is still unknown. TCRdb's copy holds only in-frame clones and misses some; the assay was immunoSEQ multiplex PCR. The sample carries some 97,000 clones, around nine tenths recorded once. The sequence came from an adult in good health. This chain connects TRBV5-1 to TRBJ1-4, with TRBD1 matching 7 bases. Material: peripheral blood, obtained on day 0 of AZD1222 vaccination. CDR3 sequence reads: CASSPGQTEKLFF. The CDR3 coding sequence is TGCGCCAGCAGCCCGGGACAGACTGAAAAACTGTTTTTT. Complete variable domain (other parts from reference TRBV5-1 and TRBJ1-4): KAGVTQTPRYLIKTRGQQVTLSCSPISGHRSVSWYQQTPGQGLQFLFEYFSETQRNKGNFPGRFSGRQFSNSRSEMNVSTLELGDSALYLCASSPGQTEKLFFGSGTQLSVL.